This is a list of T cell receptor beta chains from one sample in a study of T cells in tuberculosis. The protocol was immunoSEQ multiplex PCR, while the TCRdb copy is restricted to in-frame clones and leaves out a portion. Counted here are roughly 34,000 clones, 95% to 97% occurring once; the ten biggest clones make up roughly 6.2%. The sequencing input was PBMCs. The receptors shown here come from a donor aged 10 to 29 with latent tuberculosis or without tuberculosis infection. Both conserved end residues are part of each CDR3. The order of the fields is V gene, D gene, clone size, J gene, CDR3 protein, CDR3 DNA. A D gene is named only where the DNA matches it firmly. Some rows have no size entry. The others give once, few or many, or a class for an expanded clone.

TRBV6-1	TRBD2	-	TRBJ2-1	CASGLAGPYNEQFF	TGTGCCAGCGGATTAGCGGGGCCCTACAATGAGCAGTTCTTC
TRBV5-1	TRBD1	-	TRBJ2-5	CASSFRTGAQETQYF	TGCGCCAGCAGCTTCAGGACAGGCGCCCAAGAGACCCAGTACTTC
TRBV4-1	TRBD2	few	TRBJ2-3	CASSQDRGGADTQYF	TGCGCCAGCAGCCAAGATCGCGGGGGGGCAGATACGCAGTATTTT
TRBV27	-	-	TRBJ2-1	CASSAGANNEQFF	TGTGCCAGCAGTGCGGGTGCAAACAATGAGCAGTTCTTC
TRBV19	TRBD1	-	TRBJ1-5	CASNTGDYSNQPQHF	TGTGCCAGTAACACAGGGGATTATAGCAATCAGCCCCAGCATTTT
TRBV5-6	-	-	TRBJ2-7	CASSLSSSYEQYF	TGTGCCAGCAGCTTGAGTTCTAGCTACGAGCAGTACTTC
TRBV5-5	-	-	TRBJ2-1	CASSPARYNEQFF	TGTGCCAGCAGCCCCGCCAGGTACAATGAGCAGTTCTTC
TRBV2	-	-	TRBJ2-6	CAGGPNSFSGANVLTF	TGTGCCGGAGGGCCGAACTCGTTTTCTGGGGCCAACGTCCTGACTTTC
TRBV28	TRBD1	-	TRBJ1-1	CASSRKRGLDTEAFF	TGTGCCAGCAGCCGAAAAAGGGGGCTGGACACTGAAGCTTTCTTT
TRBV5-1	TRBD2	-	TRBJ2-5	CASSLAGLAGGQETQYF	TGCGCCAGCAGCTTGGCGGGACTAGCGGGGGGACAAGAGACCCAGTACTTC
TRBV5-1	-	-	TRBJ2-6	CASNSDNRVAGANVLTF	TGCGCCAGCAACAGCGATAACAGGGTCGCTGGGGCCAACGTCCTGACTTTC
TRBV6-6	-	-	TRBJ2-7	CASSYSGHGYEQYF	TGTGCCAGCAGTTACTCAGGCCACGGGTACGAGCAGTACTTC
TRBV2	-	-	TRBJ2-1	CASSENLSSYNEQFF	TGTGCCAGCAGTGAGAACTTAAGCTCCTACAATGAGCAGTTCTTC
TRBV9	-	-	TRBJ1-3	CASSVVPGTGNTIYF	TGTGCCAGCAGCGTAGTGCCCGGGACAGGAAACACCATATATTTT
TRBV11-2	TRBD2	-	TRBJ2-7	CASSLLAGGGYEQYF	TGTGCCAGCAGCTTGCTAGCGGGAGGGGGCTACGAGCAGTACTTC
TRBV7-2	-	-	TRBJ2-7	CASSLVQGAYEQYF	TGTGCCAGCAGCTTAGTCCAGGGCGCCTACGAGCAGTACTTC
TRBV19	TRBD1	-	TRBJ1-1	CASSISRGAEAFF	TGTGCCAGTAGTATATCCAGGGGGGCTGAAGCTTTCTTT
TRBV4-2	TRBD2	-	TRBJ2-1	CASSQDMLAGENEQFF	TGTGCCAGCAGCCAAGATATGCTAGCGGGAGAAAATGAGCAGTTCTTC
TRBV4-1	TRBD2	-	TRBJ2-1	CASSQVGLVDEQFF	TGCGCCAGCAGCCAAGTGGGACTAGTTGATGAGCAGTTCTTC
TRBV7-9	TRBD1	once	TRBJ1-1	CASSIPGQGAADTEAFF	TGTGCCAGCAGCATCCCGGGACAGGGGGCGGCGGACACTGAAGCTTTCTTT
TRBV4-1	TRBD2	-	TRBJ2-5	CASSPLGRGLIKETQYF	TGCGCCAGCAGCCCCCTGGGGCGGGGGTTAATCAAGGAGACCCAGTACTTC
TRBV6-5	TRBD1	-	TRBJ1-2	CASSFRTGAGYGYTF	TGTGCCAGCAGTTTTAGGACAGGGGCAGGGTATGGCTACACCTTC
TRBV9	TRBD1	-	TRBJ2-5	CASSVAWTGGQETQYF	TGTGCCAGCAGCGTAGCTTGGACAGGGGGTCAGGAGACCCAGTACTTC
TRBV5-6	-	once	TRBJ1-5	CASSLAKNQPQHF	TGTGCCAGCAGCTTGGCCAAAAATCAGCCCCAGCATTTT
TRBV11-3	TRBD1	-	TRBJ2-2	CASSRLPGQGHTGELFF	TGTGCCAGCAGCCGCCTACCGGGACAGGGCCACACCGGGGAGCTGTTTTTT
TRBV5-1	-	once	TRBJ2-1	CASSWGDEQFF	TGCGCCAGCAGCTGGGGGGACGAGCAGTTCTTC
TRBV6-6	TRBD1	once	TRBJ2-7	CASTKQGANYEQYF	TGTGCCAGCACCAAACAGGGGGCGAATTACGAGCAGTACTTC
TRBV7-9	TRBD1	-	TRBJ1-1	CASQEGASVTEAFF	TGTGCCAGCCAGGAGGGGGCCTCGGTCACTGAAGCTTTCTTT
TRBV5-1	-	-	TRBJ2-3	CASRLSPAGTTDTQYF	TGCGCCAGCAGACTGTCCCCGGCGGGGACCACAGATACGCAGTATTTT
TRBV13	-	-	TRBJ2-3	CASSSQGVDTQYF	TGTGCCAGCAGCTCTCAAGGGGTAGATACGCAGTATTTT
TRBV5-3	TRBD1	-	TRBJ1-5	CARSPPQGGFQPQHF	TGTGCCAGAAGCCCCCCTCAGGGGGGTTTTCAGCCCCAGCATTTT
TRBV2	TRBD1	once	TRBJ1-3	CASRTGSAGNTIYF	TGTGCCAGCAGGACAGGGTCGGCTGGAAACACCATATATTTT
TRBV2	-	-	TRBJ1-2	CASSDRGRGYGYTF	TGTGCCAGCAGTGACCGGGGTCGAGGCTATGGCTACACCTTC
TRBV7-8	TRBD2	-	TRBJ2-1	CASSPRTSGHYNEQFF	TGTGCCAGCAGCCCCCGGACTAGCGGGCACTACAATGAGCAGTTCTTC
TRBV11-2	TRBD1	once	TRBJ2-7	CASSPGTGSYEQYF	TGTGCCAGCAGCCCCGGGACAGGGAGCTACGAGCAGTACTTC